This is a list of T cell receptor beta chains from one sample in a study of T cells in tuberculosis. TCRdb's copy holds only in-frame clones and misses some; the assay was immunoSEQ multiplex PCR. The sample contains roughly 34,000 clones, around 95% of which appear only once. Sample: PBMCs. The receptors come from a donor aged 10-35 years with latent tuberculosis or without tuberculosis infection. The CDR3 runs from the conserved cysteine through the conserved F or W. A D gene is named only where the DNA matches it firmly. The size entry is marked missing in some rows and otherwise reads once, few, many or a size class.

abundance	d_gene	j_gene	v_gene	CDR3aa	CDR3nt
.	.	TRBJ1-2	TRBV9	CASSQKPDTNYGYTF	TGTGCCAGCAGCCAAAAACCGGACACCAACTATGGCTACACCTTC
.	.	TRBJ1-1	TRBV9	CASSVDTSTEAFF	TGTGCCAGCAGCGTGGACACCTCCACTGAAGCTTTCTTT
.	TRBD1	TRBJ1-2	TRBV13	CASSSRGLDGYTF	TGTGCCAGCAGCTCCAGGGGGCTGGATGGCTACACCTTC
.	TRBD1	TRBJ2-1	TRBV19	CASSMRDRGDNEQFF	TGTGCCAGTAGTATGAGGGACAGGGGGGACAATGAGCAGTTCTTC
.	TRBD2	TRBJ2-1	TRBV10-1	CASSGLAGASSYNEQFF	TGCGCCAGCAGCGGACTAGCGGGGGCCAGCTCCTACAATGAGCAGTTCTTC
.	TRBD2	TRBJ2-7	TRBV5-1	CASSPGAGGYEQYF	TGCGCCAGCAGCCCAGGGGCGGGAGGTTACGAGCAGTACTTC
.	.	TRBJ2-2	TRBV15	CATSLDTGELFF	TGTGCCACCAGCTTAGACACCGGGGAGCTGTTTTTT
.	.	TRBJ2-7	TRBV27	CASSFGGTGWREQYF	TGTGCCAGCAGTTTTGGAGGTACAGGGTGGAGGGAGCAGTACTTC
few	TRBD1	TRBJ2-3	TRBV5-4	CASSLQGATDTQYF	TGTGCCAGCAGCTTACAGGGGGCCACAGATACGCAGTATTTT
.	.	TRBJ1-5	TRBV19	CASSIVVNQPQHF	TGTGCCAGTAGTATAGTCGTTAATCAGCCCCAGCATTTT
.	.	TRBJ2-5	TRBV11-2	CASSPLGGGGETQYF	TGTGCCAGCAGCCCCCTCGGGGGAGGGGGAGAGACCCAGTACTTC
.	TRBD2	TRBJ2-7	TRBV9	CASSVDGGAVYEQYF	TGTGCCAGCAGCGTAGACGGGGGGGCAGTCTACGAGCAGTACTTC
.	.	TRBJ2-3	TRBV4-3	CASSQDRDTDTQYF	TGCGCCAGCAGCCAAGATAGAGACACAGATACGCAGTATTTT
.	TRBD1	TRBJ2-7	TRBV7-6	CASSSGQGWGEQYF	TGTGCCAGCAGCTCGGGACAGGGGTGGGGCGAGCAGTACTTC
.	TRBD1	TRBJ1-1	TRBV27	CASSPWTGAPTEAFF	TGTGCCAGCAGTCCTTGGACAGGGGCCCCCACTGAAGCTTTCTTT
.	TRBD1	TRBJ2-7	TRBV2	CASRRGQGTYEQYF	TGTGCCAGCAGGCGGGGACAGGGGACCTACGAGCAGTACTTC
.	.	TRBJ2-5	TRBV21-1	CASSNTGAETQYF	TGTGCCAGCAGCAACACAGGCGCGGAGACCCAGTACTTC
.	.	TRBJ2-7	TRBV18	CASSPMDRGGYEQYF	TGTGCCAGCTCGCCTATGGACAGAGGGGGCTACGAGCAGTACTTC
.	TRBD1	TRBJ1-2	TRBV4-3	CASSPTGGIYGGYTF	TGCGCCAGCAGCCCGACAGGGGGAATTTATGGTGGCTACACCTTC
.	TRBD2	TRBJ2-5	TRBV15	CATSRGGTSGGSSQETQYF	TGTGCCACCAGCAGAGGGGGGACTAGCGGGGGCTCCTCCCAAGAGACCCAGTACTTC
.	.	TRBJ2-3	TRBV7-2	CASSSRSRGMADTQYF	TGTGCCAGCAGCTCCCGGTCGAGGGGGATGGCAGATACGCAGTATTTT
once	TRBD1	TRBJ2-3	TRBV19	CASSTPGQVTDTQYF	TGTGCCAGTAGCACCCCGGGACAGGTCACAGATACGCAGTATTTT
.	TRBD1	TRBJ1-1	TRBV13	CASSSRDREFRTEAFF	TGTGCCAGCAGCAGCCGGGACAGGGAATTTAGGACTGAAGCTTTCTTT
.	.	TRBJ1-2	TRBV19	CASRPQAVTTRHGYTF	TGTGCCAGTAGACCCCAAGCGGTCACGACTCGTCATGGCTACACCTTC
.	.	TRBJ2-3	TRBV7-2	CASSLQGLSTDTQYF	TGTGCCAGCAGCTTACAGGGTCTGAGCACAGATACGCAGTATTTT